This T cell receptor (beta chain) was sequenced in a study of blood T cell repertoires in COVID-19. Overall study: Sources were T cells, B-cell-depleted T cells, or PBMCs; the material itself was cDNA or gDNA.

CDR3 size: 14 residues. CDR1 and CDR2 (germline): ENHRY, SYGVKD. V lost 0 bases and J 4 bases, leaving 10 bases between the germline ends. The table came from immunoSEQ multiplex PCR; TCRdb's copy has only in-frame clones and leaves some out. The repertoire holds some 350,000 clones, with more than 75% as singletons. This rearrangement joins TRBV10-3 to TRBJ2-7; D is possibly TRBD2 (5 bases). The TCR comes from a human donor in a cohort sampled during active COVID-19. Sequenced: peripheral blood. The CDR3 DNA follows: TGTGCCATCAGTGAGTCGGGAGCCGGGTACGAGCAGTACTTC. Amino acid sequence: CAISESGAGYEQYF.